This TCR beta chain is drawn from a study of blood T cell repertoires in COVID-19. Study summary: T cells, B-cell-depleted T cells, or PBMCs provided the cDNA or gDNA that served as material.

The CDR3 has 15 amino acids. V lost 3 bases and J lost 4; bases outside the gene matches: 3. Per the germline V gene, CDR1 is KGHDR and CDR2 is SFDVKD. Followed longitudinally, the Seattle patients had been enrolled during active infection. TCRdb's table, derived via immunoSEQ multiplex PCR, lists solely in-frame clones and lacks some. The sample shows some 85,000 clones, 78% of them seen only once. The source of this sequence is a man between 65 and 85 years old with COVID-19, enrolled during active disease. The sample consisted of peripheral blood. V usage is TRBV24-1 and J usage is TRBJ2-1; TRBD2 agrees at 9 bases. Written as DNA, the CDR3 is TGTGCCACCAGTGATGGCGGGGGGGCTTACAATGAGCAGTTCTTC. Its translation: CATSDGGGAYNEQFF.